The next 22 T cell receptor beta chains were all read from a single sample in a study of cytomegalovirus exposure and HLA in healthy donors. PCR was performed using 60 Vbeta and 13 Jbeta primers. Sequenced by immunoSEQ multiplex PCR; TCRdb stores in-frame clones only, minus some. The sample carries 90,000 to 150,000 clones, over 6.5% recorded once. Material for sequencing was PBMCs. These receptors were taken from a woman in her thirties or forties in good health and CMV-seropositive.

This clone came up a few times. The V and J genes are TRBV4-2 and TRBJ2-1; 12 positions agree with TRBD2. Losses at the gene ends were 6 bases for V and 9 bases for J; bases not matched to a gene: 12. In germline, CDR1 is LGHNA, CDR2 YNFKEQ. The CDR3 covers 16 residues. The CDR3 DNA is TGTGCCAGCAGTCGTGTTCTAGCGGGGGGGCAGAGTGAGCAGTTCTTC. Protein product: CASSRVLAGGQSEQFF.

The V gene is TRBV5-1, the J gene TRBJ2-7; D is possibly TRBD1 (5 bases). The CDR3 runs to 14 residues. Deletions cut 4 bases from V and 3 bases from J, with 14 bases between. The V gene's germline CDR1 is SGHRS and CDR2 YFSETQ. CDR3 region: CASSPYQGNYEQYF. CDR3 DNA sequence: TGCGCCAGCAGCCCCTACCAGGGAAACTACGAGCAGTACTTC.

This clone was counted a few times. The rearrangement uses TRBV28 and TRBJ1-2, with D possibly matching TRBD1 (6 bases). V dropped 7 bases and J dropped 8 bases, with 23 bases sitting between them. CDR1 and CDR2 (germline): MDHEN, SYDVKM. The CDR3 totals 15 residues. This chain's CDR3 is CASTSLGQGTEGYTF. DNA for the CDR3: TGTGCCAGCACCTCCCTGGGGCAGGGGACCGAGGGCTACACCTTC.

A word on this clone: At the DNA level, this CDR3 is encoded by other sequences in the same sample as well. This chain links TRBV28 with TRBJ1-2; D is perhaps TRBD1 (6 bases). Germline CDR1 and CDR2: MDHEN and SYDVKM. With 6 bases removed from V and 4 bases from J, the gap between germline ends came to 9 bases. CDR3 length: 12 residues. CDR3 loop: CASSPRGYGYTF. Written as DNA, the CDR3 is TGTGCCAGCAGCCCCAGGGGCTATGGCTACACCTTC.

The chain couples TRBV13 to TRBJ2-2, with a weak D call TRBD2 (8 bases). The V end was cut by 2 bases, the J end by 1 base, with 17 bases between. The CDR3 contains 18 residues. The germline V gene has CDR1 PRHDT and CDR2 FYEKMQ (reference sequence). CDR3 residues: CASSLRGGGDRNTGELFF. Here the CDR3 DNA reads TGTGCCAGCAGCTTACGGGGGGGAGGGGACAGGAACACCGGGGAGCTGTTTTTT.

The V call is TRBV27, the J call TRBJ1-1; D may be TRBD1 (6 bases). Germline CDR1 reads MNHEY; CDR2 reads SMNVEV (reference sequence). The V gene lost 2 bases and the J gene lost 1 base, with 11 bases spanning the gap. This CDR3 is 15 amino acids long. Here the CDR3 DNA reads TGTGCCAGCAGTTTAAGGGGACATTGGAACACTGAAGCTTTCTTT. Its translation: CASSLRGHWNTEAFF.

This chain uses TRBV9 with TRBJ2-7; 7 positions match TRBD1. Looked up from germline, CDR1 is SGDLS and CDR2 is YYNGEE. The junction had 9 bases not matched to a gene; V was cut back by 5 bases and J by 1 base. The CDR3 is 15 residues long. Here the CDR3 reads CASSQAGTASYEQYF. The CDR3 DNA sequence: TGTGCCAGCAGTCAAGCCGGGACAGCGTCCTACGAGCAGTACTTC.

This clone was observed a handful of times. This chain uses TRBV27 with TRBJ2-5; the D gene is possibly TRBD1 (6 bases). V was shortened by 0 bases and J by 5 bases, with 13 bases between the two germline ends. This CDR3 is 15 amino acids long. CDR1 and CDR2 from the germline V gene are MNHEY and SMNVEV (reference sequence). CDR3 sequence: CASSLSQGRLETQYF. DNA for the CDR3: TGTGCCAGCAGTTTATCGCAGGGGCGGTTGGAGACCCAGTACTTC.

This clone was seen more than once but under ten times. V and J are TRBV19 and TRBJ2-3; TRBD2 is a possible D gene (5 bases). The CDR3 has 14 residues. The V end lost 8 bases, the J end lost 0 bases, and 12 bases lay between the germline ends. Germline CDR1 is LNHDA and CDR2 is SQIVND (reference sequence). CDR3 protein: CASQSLVSTDTQYF. The CDR3 DNA reads as TGTGCCAGTCAGTCACTAGTTAGCACAGATACGCAGTATTTT.

The rearrangement links TRBV7-8 to TRBJ1-2; 7 bases fit TRBD1. The CDR3 is 15 residues long. Trimming took 2 bases from V and 0 from J; bases not matched to a gene: 3. Germline CDR1 is SGHVS and CDR2 is FQNEAQ. The CDR3 coding sequence is TGTGCCAGCAGCTTACTGGGACAGCCTAACTATGGCTACACCTTC. Encoded protein: CASSLLGQPNYGYTF. The entire variable domain, with the rest obtained from reference TRBV7-8 and TRBJ1-2, is as follows: GAGVSQSPRYKVAKRGQDVALRCDPISGHVSLFWYQQALGQGPEFLTYFQNEAQLDKSGLPSDRFFAERPEGSVSTLKIQRTQQEDSAVYLCASSLLGQPNYGYTFGSGTRLTVV.

The chain has TRBV2 and TRBJ2-2; the D gene is possibly TRBD2 (6 bases). Germline V gives CDR1 SNHLY, CDR2 FYNNEI. V was trimmed by 5 bases and J by 0 bases, leaving 7 bases between them. The CDR3 covers 14 residues. CDR3 protein: CASSWTTNTGELFF. For the CDR3, the DNA is TGTGCCAGCAGTTGGACTACGAACACCGGGGAGCTGTTTTTT.

This clone was counted only a few times. The chain recombines TRBV6-5 with TRBJ1-1, with 10 positions matching TRBD1. J lost 5 bases, V lost 6 bases, and 6 bases had no gene match. This CDR3 region has 14 residues. Germline assignment: CDR1 MNHEY and CDR2 SVGAGI. CDR3 region: CASRTGGAGTEAFF. The CDR3 DNA sequence: TGTGCCAGCAGGACAGGGGGCGCGGGGACTGAAGCTTTCTTT.

The rearrangement links TRBV5-5 to TRBJ2-7; the match to TRBD2 covers 7 bases. J gave up 2 bases and V 6 bases, and 5 bases lay outside the gene matches. Per the germline V gene, CDR1 is SGHKS and CDR2 is YYEKEE (reference sequence). The CDR3 spans 13 residues. CDR3 nucleotides: TGTGCCAGCACCCGCGGGAGCACCTACGAGCAGTACTTC. Amino acid sequence: CASTRGSTYEQYF.

This clone was picked up a small number of times. The chain joins TRBV27 to TRBJ2-7, with 11 positions matching TRBD1. Looked up from germline, CDR1 is MNHEY and CDR2 is SMNVEV (reference sequence). The CDR3 loop spans 15 amino acids. Losses at the gene ends were 6 bases for V and 2 bases for J; bases not matched to a gene: 6. DNA for the CDR3: TGTGCCAGCAGCTTGAAGGGACAGGGGGCCTACGAGCAGTACTTC. Amino acid sequence: CASSLKGQGAYEQYF.

V usage is TRBV7-3 and J usage is TRBJ1-3; 8 positions match TRBD1. The CDR3 spans 14 residues. The J segment lost 9 bases and the V segment lost 5 bases, leaving 9 bases of the junction unmatched. Germline V CDR1 and CDR2: SGHTA, FQGTGA. The CDR3 reads CASSATGQGATIYF. The CDR3 coding sequence is TGTGCCAGCAGCGCAACCGGACAGGGTGCCACCATATATTTT.

Notes on this clone: One end of the junction does not line up with germline, which may come from a read error. The chain uses TRBV9 and TRBJ1-4; a weak D match, TRBD1 (5 bases). The CDR3 is made up of 11 amino acids. In germline, CDR1 is SGDLS, CDR2 YYNGEE. CDR3 nucleotides: TGTGCCAGCAGCGTAGTGGGGCTTTGGTATTTT. It yields the protein CASSVVGLWYF. Full variable domain (missing parts from reference TRBV9 and TRBJ1-4): DSGVTQTPKHLITATGQRVTLRCSPRSGDLSVYWYQQSLDQGLQFLIQYYNGEERAKGNILERFSAQQFPDLHSELNLSSLELGDSALYFCASSVVGLWYFGSGTQLSVL.

In this sample, this clone turned up a few times. The rearrangement uses TRBV29-1 and TRBJ1-2, with TRBD1 identical over 9 bases. Germline V gives CDR1 SQVTM, CDR2 ANQGSEA. Unmatched junction bases numbered 6, after V lost 2 bases and J lost 5 bases. The CDR3 spans 14 residues. CDR3 in DNA: TGCAGCGTTGAATACAGGACAGGGGCTTATGGCTACACCTTC. Its protein product is CSVEYRTGAYGYTF.

This clone showed up just a few times. This chain joins TRBV19 and TRBJ1-1; 10 nucleotides align to TRBD1. This CDR3 region has 14 residues. CDR1 is LNHDA, CDR2 SQIVND, per germline (reference sequence). Unmatched junction bases numbered 7, after V lost 7 bases and J lost 5 bases. CDR3 DNA sequence: TGTGCCAGTACCGCCGGACAGGGGGGGACTGAAGCTTTCTTT. It yields the protein CASTAGQGGTEAFF.

Only a few counts were recorded for this clone. The genes are TRBV5-1 and TRBJ2-7, with 10 bases fitting TRBD1. The CDR3 loop spans 17 amino acids. Germline values: CDR1 SGHRS, CDR2 YFSETQ. Trimming removed 1 base from V and 1 base from J; junction bases left unmatched: 8. CDR3 amino acids: CASSLWGQGFSSYEQYF. The DNA of the CDR3 is TGCGCCAGCAGCTTGTGGGGACAGGGGTTTTCTTCCTACGAGCAGTACTTC.

The chain uses TRBV27 and TRBJ1-2, with D maybe TRBD1 (5 bases). V dropped 3 bases and J dropped 8 bases, with 10 bases sitting between them. The CDR3 spans 12 residues. The germline CDR1 and CDR2 sequences are MNHEY and SMNVEV (reference sequence). CDR3 nucleotide sequence: TGTGCCAGCAGTTTGCCAGGGAGGGGCTACACCTTC. Its translation is CASSLPGRGYTF.

The chain joins TRBV7-9 to TRBJ1-3; D not resolved. This CDR3 comprises 16 residues. Germline assignment: CDR1 SEHNR and CDR2 FQNEAQ (reference sequence). The V end was cut by 3 bases, the J end by 0 bases, with 12 bases between. The CDR3 loop reads CASSLERISSGNTIYF. The CDR3 region has the DNA TGTGCCAGCAGCTTGGAGAGAATTAGCTCTGGAAACACCATATATTTT.

The chain employs TRBV10-3 and TRBJ1-4; TRBD1 agrees at 7 bases. The germline V gene has CDR1 ENHRY and CDR2 SYGVKD. There are 15 residues in the CDR3. V lost 6 bases and J lost 7; bases outside the gene matches: 11. In nucleotides, the CDR3 is TGTGCCATCAGCCCAGGGGGGATGGTGGGTGAAAAACTGTTTTTT. The encoded protein is CAISPGGMVGEKLFF.